This TCR beta chain came from a study of type 1 regulatory T cells (dated by TCRdb to the early 2020s). As for the study more broadly: An in vitro protocol by which a Tr1-enriched, alloantigen-specific CD4 T cell product named T-allo10 was generated was characterized in the study. Patients with hematological malignancies who were receiving allogeneic hematopoietic stem cell transplantation were the group in which T-allo10 was being clinically evaluated.

Cut back by 4 bases and 0 bases, the V and J ends lie 13 bases apart. As encoded in the germline V gene (reference sequence), CDR1 is LGHDT while CDR2 is YNNKEL. The CDR3, from cysteine to phenylalanine, totals 16 residues. Just the 48-base CDR3 DNA is kept, in frame starting at base 1. Sequencing used an Illumina MiSeq. TCRdb itself trimmed the public reads at Q25 with fastp, ran MiXCR and retained productive beta chains. Rows with one shared CDR3 protein collapse into an entry with the most common genes and DNA. This sample has around 23,000 distinct CDR3 sequences in its table, and roughly 50% of those were observed once. The leading ten clones occupy around 4.9% of the sample. This clonotype was found a few times. No cognate antigen has been identified for it. Base quality data are lacking; no much larger clone is found one base away.

Sequencing was performed on cultured T cells, either the whole culture or a sorted T cell fraction (not recorded which). The receptor comes from a human donor in good health. This sequence uses TRBV3-1 and TRBJ2-1; there is no confident call for the D gene. Here is the DNA: TGTGCCAGCAGCCCCTACGGGTTGAGCTCCTACAATGAGCAGTTCTTC. Its protein is CASSPYGLSSYNEQFF.